This section outlines one TCR beta chain sequence together with its context. Its antigen is unknown. This sample stems from a study of T cell responses to AZD1222 COVID-19 vaccine. On the study more broadly: Whether given at about 4 or about 12 weeks, second doses were pooled.

The V gene lost 2 bases and the J gene lost 0 bases, with 1 base spanning the gap. The CDR3 spans 12 residues. Germline V gene sequence: CDR1 SQVTM, CDR2 ANQGSEA. Method: immunoSEQ multiplex PCR; TCRdb's copy keeps in-frame clones and lacks some. The sample records approximately 180,000 clones, around 88% being singletons. Findings and caveats of the study: Baseline serology detected seropositivity in only five or six AZD1222 recipients. Donors were chiefly white British, with a greater number of females, and clonal diversity was perhaps underestimated. Reportedly, close to half of spike-specific TCRs are directed against unmutated variant regions.

This TCR was recovered from an adult in good health. V is TRBV29-1 and J is TRBJ2-2, with no clear D. Sequencing used peripheral blood, obtained on day 0 of AZD1222 vaccination. The CDR3 sequence: CSVETNTGELFF. CDR3 coding DNA: TGCAGCGTTGAAACGAACACCGGGGAGCTGTTTTTT.